This note documents a single T cell receptor (beta chain) sequence. The source material, RNA transcripts, was used to amplify TCR beta CDR3 regions. HTBI primers were used for first-round RT-PCR of the TCR CDR3. MiXCR, run by TCRdb on the multiplex PCR reads, gives a single entry per CDR3 protein. The repertoire holds almost 500,000 distinct CDR3 sequences, with less than 25% as singletons. The entry originates in a study of T cells in Graves' hyperthyroidism and ophthalmopathy. From germline, CDR1 is LNHDA and CDR2 SQIVND (reference sequence). J gave up 2 bases and V 4 bases, and 14 bases lay outside the gene matches. CDR3 length equals 17 residues. Each 10 ml fresh peripheral blood draw supplied the PBMCs.

The chain is built from TRBV19 and TRBJ2-7; the match to TRBD1 covers 7 bases. The receptor's source is a woman in her 70s with Graves' ophthalmopathy. Specimen: blood. Here the CDR3 reads CASSTQYRGAAPYEQYF. CDR3 sequence (DNA): TGTGCCAGTAGTACCCAATACAGGGGTGCAGCCCCCTACGAGCAGTACTTC.